The 8 T cell receptor beta chains listed next were all sequenced from one sample in a study of CD8+CD57+ T cells in acquired aplastic anemia. CDR3 and TCR beta VDJ profiling relied on genomic DNA as the template. TCRdb reanalysed the reads using MiXCR and keeps one entry per CDR3 protein. The sample lists hundreds of thousands of distinct CDR3 sequences; 55% to 70% were seen once. The specimen was sorted CD4+, CD8+, or CD8+CD57+ T cells (not recorded which) from PBMCs. Every receptor here comes from a human donor in good health, serving as a control.

This clonotype was observed a few times. V and J are TRBV19 and TRBJ2-3, with 12 bases that match TRBD1. With V trimmed by 9 bases and J by 5 bases, 9 bases remained unmatched. This CDR3 comprises 15 residues. CDR1 and CDR2 (germline): LNHDA, SQIVND (reference sequence). Written as DNA, the CDR3 is TGTGCCAGCAGCACGGGACAGGGGGCAGGAGATACGCAGTATTTT. It yields the protein CASSTGQGAGDTQYF.

This clonotype was picked up many times. This chain links TRBV7-2 with TRBJ1-2, with TRBD1 matching 7 bases. Per the germline V gene, CDR1 is SGHTA and CDR2 is FQGNSA. This CDR3 has 13 residues. V shed 8 bases and J 4 bases; nucleotides not matched to a gene: 7. The DNA for the CDR3 is TGTGCCAGCGGGAACAGGGGCAGCTATGGCTACACCTTC. Encoded protein: CASGNRGSYGYTF. The full variable domain, in which reference TRBV7-2 and TRBJ1-2 provide the parts outside the CDR3, is GAGVSQSPSNKVTEKGKDVELRCDPISGHTALYWYRQSLGQGLEFLIYFQGNSAPDKSGLPSDRFSAERTGGSVSTLTIQRTQQEDSAVYLCASGNRGSYGYTFGSGTRLTVV.

The sample holds many counts of this clonotype. The chain employs TRBV5-6 and TRBJ1-3; unclear D gene. The CDR3 is 12 residues long. With 5 bases removed from V and 4 bases from J, the gap between germline ends came to 7 bases. CDR1 and CDR2 (germline): SGHDT, YYEEEE. CDR3 amino acids: CASSTLGNTIYF. CDR3 bases: TGTGCCAGCAGTACCCTAGGAAACACCATATATTTT.

This clonotype has just one count. The V gene is TRBV9, the J gene TRBJ2-7; perhaps TRBD1 as D (5 bases). Trimming cost V 0 bases and J 7 bases, with 20 bases left between them. This CDR3 is 16 amino acids long. The germline V gene has CDR1 SGDLS and CDR2 YYNGEE. The CDR3 coding sequence is TGTGCCAGCAGCGTAGGCTTTAGTAGGGTGGACAATGAGCAGTACTTC. It translates to CASSVGFSRVDNEQYF.

Note on this clonotype: This clone may be a read error of a much larger clone one base away. This is likely a read error, given that the CDR3 carries no conserved phenylalanine or tryptophan at its end. The V and J genes are TRBV7-9 and TRBJ2-4; TRBD1 might be the D (6 bases). CDR1 and CDR2 (germline): SEHNR, FQNEAQ (reference sequence). V was pared by 6 bases and J by 0 bases, with 12 bases between. The CDR3 consists of 15 residues. This CDR3 reads CASSDTGTAKNIQYS. CDR3 coding DNA: TGTGCCAGCAGTGACACAGGGACAGCCAAAAACATTCAGTACTCC.

This clonotype was counted only a few times. The CDR3 spells CASSEGAGLAETQYF. CDR3 coding DNA: TGTGCCAGCAGTGAAGGTGCGGGACTAGCAGAGACCCAGTACTTC. The chain combines TRBV2 with TRBJ2-5; TRBD2 agrees at 9 bases. This CDR3 is built from 15 residues. Germline V gene data show CDR1 as SNHLY and CDR2 as FYNNEI. After removal of 1 base from V and 4 bases from J, the junction contained 4 bases not matched to a gene.

The CDR3 nucleotides are TGCAGTGCTAGAGAATCGGGGGCAGGGGATGGCTACACCTTC. Translating gives CSARESGAGDGYTF. V and J are TRBV20-1 and TRBJ1-2; D may be TRBD1 (6 bases). The V and J ends lost 0 bases and 6 bases respectively, with 14 bases between them. Germline values: CDR1 DFQATT, CDR2 SNEGSKA (reference sequence). This CDR3 has 14 residues.

The V gene is TRBV7-2, the J gene TRBJ1-6, with D unclear. Between the trimmed V and J ends, which lost 5 bases and 14 bases, there was a span of 16 bases. This CDR3 spans 13 amino acids. Germline-derived CDR1 and CDR2 are SGHTA and FQGNSA. This CDR3 reads CASSPDIGKALHF. The CDR3, as DNA: TGTGCCAGCAGCCCAGACATTGGGAAGGCCCTCCACTTT.